This section outlines one TCR beta chain sequence together with its context. Which antigen it targets is not known. No qualities accompany the bases; no much larger clone lies one base away. Additional DNA sequences in this sample encode the identical CDR3. Trimming at the junction amounts to 4 bases on V and 2 bases on J, and the germline ends lie 3 bases apart. CDR1 and CDR2 (SNHLY, FYNNEI) derive from the germline V gene. The CDR3 covers 12 residues, taking in both the cysteine and the phenylalanine. The entry retains the CDR3 DNA only, 36 bases that are in frame from base 1. This specimen comes from a study of CD8+ T cells in alopecia areata (dated by TCRdb to 2016 to 2019). In terms of the full investigation: The treated patients took part in an open-label pilot trial in which moderate-to-severe alopecia areata was treated with oral tofacitinib at 5 to 10 mg twice daily. Tofacitinib was given for 6 to 18 months, followed by 6 months of follow-up off drug to assess delayed response and recurrence. RNA was obtained with the PAXgene miRNA kit for fixed scalp, the miRNeasy kit for PBMCs, and the RNeasy kit for mouse skin. On the human side, TCRbeta sequencing was run on scalp tissue and on sorted CD4+ and CD8+ peripheral blood T cells from healthy controls and from alopecia areata patients with either patchy or totalis/universalis disease. Clonality in the scalp was compared among normal scalp (n=4), patchy alopecia areata scalp (n=8), and alopecia totalis/universalis scalp (n=8). Biopsies were taken from tofacitinib-treated patients at baseline and again at 4 and 24 weeks into treatment, and several of those patients also had a later scalp biopsy. TCRbeta CDR3 regions were amplified by immunoSEQ multiplex PCR with 35 Vbeta forward and 13 Jbeta reverse primers. High-throughput TCRbeta sequencing was used to examine T cell clonal expansion in alopecia areata in both the C3H/HeJ mouse model and human patients. For the treated patients, the SALT score, which quantifies what percentage of scalp surface area is affected, served as the measure of disease severity.

The receptor library was made with the immunoSEQ multiplex PCR assay. RNA was extracted from all samples and reverse transcribed into cDNA, which served as template for TCR sequencing. First-strand cDNA was synthesized using SuperScript III with a 2:1 mix of oligo-dT and random hexamers. A synthetic immune receptor repertoire was used to gauge amplification bias, and whatever bias remained was removed computationally. On the study's bioinformatics: Raw reads were preprocessed to remove errors, and CDR3 was defined according to IMGT conventions as the region from the conserved cysteine to phenylalanine. Clonality was calculated as 1 minus Shannon entropy normalized by log2 of the number of productive unique TCRs. CD4 or CD8 identity of scalp clones was inferred by cross-referencing scalp TCRbeta sequences with sorted blood CD4 and CD8 repertoires. Entries here come from immuneACCESS through TCRdb and include only in-frame sequences with V and J called. Some clones fail to appear in such tables; in the studies checked, an unresolved V gene covers under half of the shortfall, and the cause of the remainder is unknown. V, J and clone size reflect that table, while D and trimming were determined from the DNA. This sample gives some 180,000 clones in total; about 55% of them show up just once. The ten largest clones represent 9.5% to 14% of the sample.

What the time point label conveys for this sample: 20 to 30 weeks on oral tofacitinib. The treatment or condition label here, explained by the study, means: oral pan-JAK inhibitor, 5-10 mg twice daily. Lesional scalp punch biopsies and peripheral blood were obtained from alopecia areata patients. PBMCs were isolated by density centrifugation and stained for CD3, CD4 and CD8, and CD4+ and CD8+ T cells were sorted on a FACSAria. The study at large found these results: Many expanded lesional clones persisted in scalp and blood during tofacitinib treatment, which may partly explain relapse after stopping treatment. Shared TCR sequences between patients were less evident than in mice, which may be partly attributable to HLA diversity in the patient population. Higher clonality and more expanded CD8+ clones were observed in lesional scalp than in normal scalp, particularly in alopecia totalis/universalis, a finding suggestive of antigenic drive. Because the treated cohort was small and had just a single nonresponder, larger studies are needed to establish links between baseline CD8+ expansion and response. Tofacitinib significantly decreased scalp clonality and the number of expanded CD8+ clones among the top 100 scalp clones. Unlike mouse skin, which is dominated by gammadelta T cells, normal human skin has resident alphabeta T cells that are also sequenced, and this complicates analysis of the scalp TCR repertoire.

This receptor was obtained from a human donor with alopecia areata. The sample here was CD8+ T cells sorted from blood, taken at week 24, from a patient treated with tofacitinib. Recombination connected TRBV2 to TRBJ1-5; the D gene lacks a confident call. CDR3 region: CASSARNQPQHF. The nucleotide sequence is TGTGCCAGCAGTGCCCGCAATCAGCCCCAGCATTTT.